Shown below are 30 T cell receptor beta chains from a single sample sequenced in a study of shared clonotypes between healthy human individuals. TCRdb's table, derived via immunoSEQ multiplex PCR, lists solely in-frame clones and lacks some. The sample includes about 120,000 clones, approximately 70% of them seen just once. Specimen: memory CD8+ T cells sorted from blood. Subset indicated: CD45RO+ cells pooled with CCR7-negative TemRA cells. The receptors were sampled from a woman under 40 in good health.

The chain joins TRBV10-1 to TRBJ2-5, with D possibly TRBD2 on 6 matching bases. The germline V and J ends were trimmed by 7 bases and 3 bases, with 18 bases remaining between them. In germline, CDR1 is WNHNN, CDR2 SYGVQD (reference sequence). CDR3 size: 15 residues. CDR3 in amino acids: CASIYGTLGKETQYF. The CDR3, as DNA: TGCGCCAGCATTTACGGGACTCTCGGCAAAGAGACCCAGTACTTC.

Here the CDR3 reads CASTGTGDTGELFF. DNA of the CDR3: TGTGCCAGCACCGGGACAGGCGACACCGGGGAGCTGTTTTTT. V gene TRBV2 combines with J gene TRBJ2-2; 8 positions match TRBD1. Germline V gene sequence: CDR1 SNHLY, CDR2 FYNNEI. J gave up 3 bases and V 7 bases, and 4 bases lay outside the gene matches. CDR3 length: 14 residues.

The J gene is TRBJ2-3, the V gene TRBV6-4, with D uncertain. This CDR3 contains 15 residues. V was pared by 4 bases and J by 4 bases, with 15 bases between. Per germline, CDR1 MRHNA and CDR2 SNTAGT. This CDR3 reads CASSAGLGEADTQYF. The CDR3 DNA sequence: TGTGCCAGCAGTGCGGGTCTTGGAGAGGCAGATACGCAGTATTTT.

CDR3 protein: CASSSRDGISEQYF. The DNA for the CDR3 is TGTGCCAGCAGTTCACGGGACGGGATAAGCGAGCAGTACTTC. The chain joins TRBV7-2 to TRBJ2-5; the D call may be TRBD1 or TRBD2 (5 bases each). The J call is uncertain, as TRBJ2-7 better fits the DNA end. Germline lookup yields CDR1 SGHTA and CDR2 FQGNSA. The CDR3 runs 14 residues.

The genes are TRBV27 and TRBJ2-1, with a weak D call TRBD1 (5 bases). In germline, CDR1 is MNHEY, CDR2 SMNVEV (reference sequence). This CDR3 is built from 14 residues. Trimming cost V 3 bases and J 1 base, with 7 bases left between them. The CDR3 DNA is TGTGCCAGCAGTTTCAGGGTTTCCTACAATGAGCAGTTCTTC. Translation gives CASSFRVSYNEQFF.

This chain uses TRBV14 with TRBJ2-7; 8 bases agree with TRBD2. The germline V gene encodes CDR1 SGHDN and CDR2 FVKESK. With 6 bases clipped from V and 5 bases from J, the junction kept 9 bases outside the gene matches. The CDR3 consists of 14 residues. CDR3 protein: CASRNGTRSHEQYF. CDR3 coding DNA: TGTGCCAGCAGAAATGGGACTAGGAGCCACGAGCAGTACTTC.

The chain recombines TRBV15 with TRBJ2-3; D unclear. Germline assignment: CDR1 LNHNV and CDR2 YYDKDF (reference sequence). Trimming removed 3 bases at V and 0 bases at J, with 10 bases between. This CDR3 spans 15 amino acids. The CDR3 sequence is CATSSKLLSTDTQYF. The DNA of the CDR3 is TGTGCCACCAGCAGTAAGCTGCTAAGCACAGATACGCAGTATTTT. Filled out from reference TRBV15 and TRBJ2-3, the complete variable domain reads DAMVIQNPRYQVTQFGKPVTLSCSQTLNHNVMYWYQQKSSQAPKLLFHYYDKDFNNEADTPDNFQSRRPNTSFCFLDIRSPGLGDTAMYLCATSSKLLSTDTQYFGPGTRLTVL.

This sequence joins TRBV7-6 and TRBJ2-1; D is unresolved. From germline, CDR1 is SGHVS and CDR2 FNYEAQ. Trimming removed 1 base at V and 8 bases at J, with 12 bases between. The CDR3 totals 14 residues. The DNA of the CDR3 is TGTGCCAGCAGCTTAGGGGTCCGGGTCCATGAGCAGTTCTTC. Encoded protein: CASSLGVRVHEQFF.

J is TRBJ2-7 and V is TRBV9; 16 bases fit TRBD2. The trim removed 3 bases at V and 6 bases at J, leaving 12 bases unmatched. Germline CDR1 reads SGDLS; CDR2 reads YYNGEE. The length of the CDR3 is 18 residues. The chain's CDR3 is CASSAPKGLAGGEGEQYF. CDR3 coding DNA: TGTGCCAGCAGCGCACCGAAGGGACTAGCGGGAGGGGAGGGCGAGCAGTACTTC.

By sample share, this clone is medium-sized (0.01 to 0.1%). V is TRBV4-1 and J is TRBJ2-3; TRBD2 aligns across 8 bases. V gave up 0 bases and J gave up 4 bases; unmatched junction bases: 9. The CDR3 totals 17 residues. The germline CDR1 and CDR2 sequences are MGHRA and YSYEKL. DNA for the CDR3: TGCGCCAGCAGCCAAGATCGGAGGAGCGGGAGCCCAGATACGCAGTATTTT. As protein: CASSQDRRSGSPDTQYF.

The chain recombines TRBV7-2 with TRBJ2-1; the match to TRBD2 covers 9 bases. The CDR3 length is 15 residues. From germline, CDR1 is SGHTA and CDR2 FQGNSA. V gave up 5 bases and J gave up 1 base; unmatched junction bases: 3. CDR3 nucleotides: TGTGCCAGCAGCACTACTAGCGGGTCCTACAATGAGCAGTTCTTC. Translated, it gives CASSTTSGSYNEQFF.

The V call is TRBV6-5, the J call TRBJ1-4; a possible D gene is TRBD1 (6 bases). The CDR3 covers 16 residues. The V gene lost 0 bases and the J gene lost 3 bases, with 11 bases spanning the gap. Germline-derived CDR1 and CDR2 are MNHEY and SVGAGI. CDR3 in amino acids: CASSYSSGAANEKLFF. The CDR3 nucleotides read TGTGCCAGCAGTTACTCATCGGGGGCAGCTAATGAAAAACTGTTTTTT.

This clone was found a few times. The rearrangement links TRBV28 to TRBJ2-7; D not certain. CDR1 and CDR2 from the germline V gene are MDHEN and SYDVKM. This CDR3 comprises 12 residues. V gave up 2 bases and J gave up 5 bases, with 7 bases separating them. The CDR3 DNA reads TGTGCCAGCAGTTTAAGGACGGACGAGCAGTACTTC. Its protein is CASSLRTDEQYF.

This clone has just a few counts. V and J are TRBV6-1 and TRBJ1-1; no firm D call. The V gene lost 4 bases and the J gene lost 4 bases, with 13 bases spanning the gap. The CDR3 runs to 14 residues. Germline CDR1 is MNHNS and CDR2 is SASEGT. CDR3 sequence: CASSAWVKGTEAFF. The CDR3, as DNA: TGTGCCAGCAGTGCTTGGGTAAAAGGCACTGAAGCTTTCTTT.

The rearrangement joins TRBV5-6 to TRBJ1-4; the D is unclear. V was shortened by 4 bases and J by 8 bases, with 21 bases between the two germline ends. CDR1 and CDR2 (germline): SGHDT, YYEEEE. CDR3 length equals 16 residues. In DNA form, the CDR3 reads TGTGCCAGCAGCACCGGACGGACGGACCCAAGGGAAAAACTGTTTTTT. It encodes CASSTGRTDPREKLFF.

This sequence joins TRBV18 and TRBJ2-7; the match to TRBD2 covers 8 bases. The CDR3 covers 16 residues. V gave up 3 bases and J gave up 4 bases; unmatched junction bases: 11. The germline V gene has CDR1 KGHSH and CDR2 LQKENI. This CDR3 is CASSPVGSAGEYEQYF. Written as DNA, the CDR3 is TGTGCCAGCTCACCCGTAGGTTCAGCGGGAGAATACGAGCAGTACTTC.

The chain couples TRBV29-1 to TRBJ2-1; no firm D call. The V gene lost 0 bases and the J gene lost 0 bases, with 12 bases spanning the gap. The CDR3 extends over 16 amino acids. Germline values: CDR1 SQVTM, CDR2 ANQGSEA. The CDR3 sequence: CSVEDLNESSYNEQFF. The CDR3 region has the DNA TGCAGCGTTGAAGATCTGAACGAGAGCTCCTACAATGAGCAGTTCTTC.

This chain uses TRBV29-1 with TRBJ2-5; 7 positions match TRBD2. The J call may be in error: the DNA end matches TRBJ2-7 better. This CDR3 contains 14 residues. Germline loops: CDR1 SQVTM, CDR2 ANQGSEA. The CDR3 is CSVVGGGPSYEQYF. For the CDR3, the DNA is TGCAGCGTTGTTGGGGGAGGGCCCTCCTACGAGCAGTACTTC.

The chain uses TRBV27 and TRBJ2-7, with D unclear. V was pared by 2 bases and J by 0 bases, with 11 bases between. This CDR3 has 15 residues. The V gene's germline CDR1 is MNHEY and CDR2 SMNVEV (reference sequence). CDR3 sequence reads: CASSLRPQSSYEQYF. For the CDR3, the DNA is TGTGCCAGCAGTTTAAGACCTCAGAGCTCCTACGAGCAGTACTTC.

The chain employs TRBV30 and TRBJ2-7; 7 bases line up with TRBD2. CDR3 length: 13 residues. Trimming removed 4 bases from V and 1 base from J; junction bases left unmatched: 4. Germline V gene data show CDR1 as GTSNPN and CDR2 as SVGIG (reference sequence). CDR3 sequence (DNA): TGTGCCTGGAACCTAGCGGTTTCCTACGAGCAGTACTTC. Translating it yields CAWNLAVSYEQYF.

This clone has just one count. The V gene is TRBV7-2, the J gene TRBJ1-1; D not certain. There are 14 residues in the CDR3. CDR1 and CDR2 from the germline V gene are SGHTA and FQGNSA. V lost 5 bases to trimming and J lost 0 bases, with 10 bases between them. The CDR3 loop reads CASSTRRMNTEAFF. DNA for the CDR3: TGTGCCAGCAGCACCCGACGGATGAACACTGAAGCTTTCTTT.

This clone has only a few counts. V gene TRBV7-9 combines with J gene TRBJ2-4; D is ambiguous. CDR1 and CDR2 from the germline V gene are SEHNR and FQNEAQ (reference sequence). This CDR3 has 13 residues. The ends were cut back, 1 base at V and 16 bases at J, with 17 bases in the middle. This CDR3 reads CASSLDADPTLYF. CDR3 bases: TGTGCCAGCAGCTTAGACGCGGACCCAACGCTATACTTC. Full variable domain (remainder filled in from reference TRBV7-9 and TRBJ2-4): DTGVSQNPRHKITKRGQNVTFRCDPISEHNRLYWYRQTLGQGPEFLTYFQNEAQLEKSRLLSDRFSAERPKGSFSTLEIQRTEQGDSAMYLCASSLDADPTLYFGAGTRLSVL.

The chain links TRBV7-2 to TRBJ1-1; tentative D call: TRBD1 (6 bases). This CDR3 is built from 15 residues. V was clipped by 7 bases and J by 4 bases, with 19 bases between them. CDR1 is SGHTA and CDR2 is FQGNSA in the germline V gene. For the CDR3, the DNA is TGTGCCAGCACCTCCCAAGGGGGGATGAGCACTGAAGCTTTCTTT. Its protein product is CASTSQGGMSTEAFF.

The chain recombines TRBV5-1 with TRBJ2-1; the D gene is possibly TRBD2 (6 bases). CDR3 length equals 15 residues. CDR1 SGHRS and CDR2 YFSETQ come from the germline V gene. Trimming pared 5 bases from V and 9 bases from J, leaving 21 bases between. The CDR3, as DNA: TGCGCCAGCAGACAGGCGAGTCTTCGTAGCGGTGAGCAGTTCTTC. Translated, it gives CASRQASLRSGEQFF.

V usage is TRBV5-1 and J usage is TRBJ1-1, with a tentative D call TRBD1 (5 bases). Germline V lookup: CDR1 SGHRS, CDR2 YFSETQ. Trimming left V 3 bases short and J 3 bases short, with 18 bases between. The length of the CDR3 is 16 residues. CDR3 loop: CASSSPGWIGDTEAFF. The CDR3 DNA reads as TGCGCCAGCAGCTCCCCAGGGTGGATTGGGGACACTGAAGCTTTCTTT.

V and J are TRBV2 and TRBJ1-5; no definite D call. The CDR3 consists of 14 residues. With 6 bases removed from V and 1 base from J, the gap between germline ends came to 10 bases. Per the germline V gene, CDR1 is SNHLY and CDR2 is FYNNEI. This CDR3 reads CASSLDFSNQPQHF. CDR3 DNA sequence: TGTGCCAGCAGCTTGGACTTCAGCAATCAGCCCCAGCATTTT.

In the case of this clone: This may come from a read error, since a much larger clone is one base off. At the DNA level, this CDR3 is encoded by other sequences in the same sample as well. This sequence joins TRBV11-2 and TRBJ2-3; D unresolved. Germline V lookup: CDR1 SGHAT, CDR2 FQNNGV. Trimming removed 0 bases at V and 3 bases at J, with 4 bases between. The CDR3 is 13 amino acids. The CDR3 sequence: CASSLEVTDTQYF. Here the CDR3 DNA reads TGTGCCAGCAGCTTAGAGGTGACAGATACGCAGTATTTT.

The chain combines TRBV4-1 with TRBJ2-7, with 11 bases that match TRBD2. V was pared by 3 bases and J by 0 bases, with 10 bases of the junction left unmatched. This CDR3 has 18 amino acids. Germline lookup yields CDR1 MGHRA and CDR2 YSYEKL. In DNA, the CDR3 is TGCGCCAGCAGCCACCTACGGACTAGCGGGCCCAGCTCCTACGAGCAGTACTTC. It yields the protein CASSHLRTSGPSSYEQYF.

The genes are TRBV6-1 and TRBJ2-5; D is perhaps TRBD1 or TRBD2 (7 bases each). V was pared by 1 base and J by 5 bases, with 11 bases between. The V gene's germline CDR1 is MNHNS and CDR2 SASEGT. The CDR3 contains 14 residues. Here the CDR3 DNA reads TGTGCCAGCAGTGAAGGCAGGGGGGGCGAGACCCAGTACTTC. It encodes CASSEGRGGETQYF.

The CDR3 loop reads CASRVGTGEQYF. The CDR3 DNA is TGTGCCAGCAGGGTTGGGACCGGCGAGCAGTACTTC. The rearrangement joins TRBV2 to TRBJ2-7; either TRBD1 or TRBD2 may fit D (5 bases each). Per the germline V gene, CDR1 is SNHLY and CDR2 is FYNNEI. The V and J ends lost 6 bases and 6 bases respectively, with 12 bases between them. This CDR3 has 12 amino acids. The full variable domain, in which reference TRBV2 and TRBJ2-7 provide the parts outside the CDR3, is EPEVTQTPSHQVTQMGQEVILRCVPISNHLYFYWYRQILGQKVEFLVSFYNNEISEKSEIFDDQFSVERPDGSNFTLKIRSTKLEDSAMYFCASRVGTGEQYFGPGTRLTVT.